This T cell receptor beta chain was captured in a study of blood T cell repertoires in COVID-19. Overall study context: Samples of COVID-19 (acute and convalescent) were obtained from the United States, Italy and Spain.

The V gene's germline CDR1 is MGHDK and CDR2 SYGVNS. V was pared by 6 bases and J by 4 bases, with 4 bases between. The CDR3 spans 12 residues. Using immunoSEQ multiplex PCR, the repertoire was profiled, and TCRdb retains in-frame clones only, with some absent. The sample lists 200,000 to 300,000 clones, roughly 86% occurring once. This sequence was found in a woman in her twenties or thirties who had recovered from COVID-19. The chain joins TRBV25-1 to TRBJ2-6; D uncertain. The source material was peripheral blood. Here the CDR3 DNA reads TGTGCCAGCAGGGCCGGGGCCAACGTCCTGACTTTC. Its translation is CASRAGANVLTF.